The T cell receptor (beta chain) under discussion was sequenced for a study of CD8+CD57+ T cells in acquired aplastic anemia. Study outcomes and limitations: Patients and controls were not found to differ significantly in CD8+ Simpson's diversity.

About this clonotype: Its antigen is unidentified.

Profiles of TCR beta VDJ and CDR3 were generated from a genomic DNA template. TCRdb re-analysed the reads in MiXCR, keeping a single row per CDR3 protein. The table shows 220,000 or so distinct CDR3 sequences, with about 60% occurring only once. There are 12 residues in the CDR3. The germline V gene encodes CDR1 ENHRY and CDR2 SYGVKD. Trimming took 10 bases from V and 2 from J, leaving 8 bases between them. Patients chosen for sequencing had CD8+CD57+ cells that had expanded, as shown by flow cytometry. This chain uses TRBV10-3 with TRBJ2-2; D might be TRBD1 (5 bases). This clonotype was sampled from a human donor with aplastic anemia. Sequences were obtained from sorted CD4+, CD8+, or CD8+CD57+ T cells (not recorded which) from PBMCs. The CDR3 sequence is CATRTNTGELFF. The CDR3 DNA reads TGTGCCACACGGACAAACACCGGGGAGCTGTTTTTT.